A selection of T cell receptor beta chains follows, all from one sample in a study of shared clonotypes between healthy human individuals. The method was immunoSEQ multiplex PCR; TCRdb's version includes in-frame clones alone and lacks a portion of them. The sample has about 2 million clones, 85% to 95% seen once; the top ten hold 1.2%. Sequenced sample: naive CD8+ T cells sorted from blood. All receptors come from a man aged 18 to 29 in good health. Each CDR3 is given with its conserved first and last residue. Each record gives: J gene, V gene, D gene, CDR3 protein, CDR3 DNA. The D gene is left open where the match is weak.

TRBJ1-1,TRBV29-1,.,CSVEGNRVLEAFF,TGCAGCGTTGAAGGGAACAGGGTCCTTGAAGCTTTCTTT
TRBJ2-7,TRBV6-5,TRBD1,CASSLGQGATYEQYF,TGTGCCAGCAGCCTCGGACAGGGGGCCACCTACGAGCAGTACTTC
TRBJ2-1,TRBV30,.,CAWKRSGNEQFF,TGTGCCTGGAAAAGAAGCGGCAATGAGCAGTTCTTC
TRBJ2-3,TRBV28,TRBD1,CASRLTGGTDTQYF,TGTGCCAGCAGGCTCACAGGGGGCACAGATACGCAGTATTTT
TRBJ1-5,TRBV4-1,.,CASSQVLGEDQPQHF,TGCGCCAGCAGCCAAGTTCTCGGTGAGGATCAGCCCCAGCATTTT
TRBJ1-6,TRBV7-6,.,CASSLGTGISYNSPLHF,TGTGCCAGCAGCCTCGGGACCGGAATCTCCTATAATTCACCCCTCCACTTT
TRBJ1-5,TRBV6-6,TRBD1,CASTGRSGTVNQPQHF,TGTGCCAGTACTGGGCGCTCCGGGACAGTCAATCAGCCCCAGCATTTT
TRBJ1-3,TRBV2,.,CASSDFYRVSGNTIYF,TGTGCCAGCAGTGACTTTTACAGGGTTTCTGGAAACACCATATATTTT
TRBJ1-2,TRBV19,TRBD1,CASRSDRELNYGYTF,TGTGCCAGTAGATCGGACAGGGAACTTAACTATGGCTACACCTTC
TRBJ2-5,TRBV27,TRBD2,CASSPGPGTSGPRETQYF,TGTGCCAGCAGTCCGGGGCCCGGGACTAGCGGGCCCCGCGAGACCCAGTACTTC
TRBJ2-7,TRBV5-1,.,CASSLGGQYYEQYF,TGCGCCAGCAGCTTGGGCGGACAGTACTACGAGCAGTACTTC
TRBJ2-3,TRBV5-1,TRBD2,CASSEFLGGGPTDTQYF,TGCGCCAGCAGCGAATTCCTCGGCGGGGGGCCCACAGATACGCAGTATTTT
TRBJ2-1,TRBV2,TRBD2,CASSPLLAGGREQFF,TGTGCCAGCAGCCCCCTACTAGCGGGGGGGCGGGAGCAGTTCTTC
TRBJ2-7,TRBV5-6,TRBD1,CASSLEGQGITYEQYF,TGTGCCAGCAGCTTGGAGGGACAGGGGATAACCTACGAGCAGTACTTC
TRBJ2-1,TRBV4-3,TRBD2,CASSQVLAGDEQFF,TGCGCCAGCAGCCAAGTCTTAGCGGGAGATGAGCAGTTCTTC
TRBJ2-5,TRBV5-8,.,CASSDVTESGETQYF,TGTGCCAGCAGCGACGTGACAGAGTCCGGGGAGACCCAGTACTTC
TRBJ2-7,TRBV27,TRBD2,CASSLSGRAPTYEQYF,TGTGCCAGCAGTTTATCTGGGAGGGCTCCGACCTACGAGCAGTACTTC
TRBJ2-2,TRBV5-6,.,CASSSGNTGELFF,TGTGCCAGCAGCTCCGGGAACACCGGGGAGCTGTTTTTT